These 4 T cell receptor beta chains originate from one sample sequenced in a study of T cell responses to AZD1222 COVID-19 vaccine (dated by TCRdb to about 2021). Library construction relied on the immunoSEQ multiplex PCR assay. This is the immuneACCESS table as TCRdb keeps it, with only in-frame sequences that have V and J called. A part of the clones is gone; compared with another copy, unresolved V genes explain less than half, and the rest is unexplained. Across this sample there are about 120,000 clones, with about 86% seen only once. The top ten constitute approximately 12% of the sample. According to the study, the label for this sample's time point signals: baseline before first vaccination. This specimen consisted of peripheral blood, obtained on day 0 of AZD1222 vaccination. These receptor sequences come from an adult in good health.

The chain links TRBV2 to TRBJ1-1, with D possibly matching TRBD1 (5 bases). Germline lookup yields CDR1 SNHLY and CDR2 FYNNEI. With 5 bases removed from V and 2 bases from J, the gap between germline ends came to 15 bases. There are 15 residues in the CDR3. The CDR3, as DNA: TGTGCCAGCAGTTCCCCATTGACAGAAAACACTGAAGCTTTCTTT. Amino acids: CASSSPLTENTEAFF. Filled out from reference TRBV2 and TRBJ1-1, the complete variable domain reads EPEVTQTPSHQVTQMGQEVILRCVPISNHLYFYWYRQILGQKVEFLVSFYNNEISEKSEIFDDQFSVERPDGSNFTLKIRSTKLEDSAMYFCASSSPLTENTEAFFGQGTRLTVV.

The chain recombines TRBV11-3 with TRBJ2-3; D not resolved. CDR3 length equals 13 residues. V lost 4 bases and J 5 bases, leaving 10 bases between the germline ends. Germline values: CDR1 SGHNT, CDR2 YENEEA. The CDR3, as DNA: TGTGCCAGCAGCTCACTCTGGGGAGATACGCAGTATTTT. This encodes CASSSLWGDTQYF.

V and J are TRBV11-2 and TRBJ2-1; D is possibly TRBD2 (5 bases). The length of the CDR3 is 14 residues. Trimming removed 1 base at V and 8 bases at J, with 12 bases between. CDR1 SGHAT and CDR2 FQNNGV come from the germline V gene. Written as DNA, the CDR3 is TGTGCCAGCAGCTTAGTTCTGTCGCGGGATGAGCAGTTCTTC. Protein product: CASSLVLSRDEQFF.

The chain is built from TRBV5-4 and TRBJ2-3, with 8 positions matching TRBD2. This CDR3 region has 15 residues. CDR1 is SGHNT and CDR2 is YYREEE in the germline V gene (reference sequence). The V gene end was trimmed by 1 base and the J gene end by 5 bases; junction bases not matched to a gene: 6. CDR3 sequence (DNA): TGTGCCAGCAGCTTGCTACTAGCGGATGGAGATACGCAGTATTTT. As protein: CASSLLLADGDTQYF.